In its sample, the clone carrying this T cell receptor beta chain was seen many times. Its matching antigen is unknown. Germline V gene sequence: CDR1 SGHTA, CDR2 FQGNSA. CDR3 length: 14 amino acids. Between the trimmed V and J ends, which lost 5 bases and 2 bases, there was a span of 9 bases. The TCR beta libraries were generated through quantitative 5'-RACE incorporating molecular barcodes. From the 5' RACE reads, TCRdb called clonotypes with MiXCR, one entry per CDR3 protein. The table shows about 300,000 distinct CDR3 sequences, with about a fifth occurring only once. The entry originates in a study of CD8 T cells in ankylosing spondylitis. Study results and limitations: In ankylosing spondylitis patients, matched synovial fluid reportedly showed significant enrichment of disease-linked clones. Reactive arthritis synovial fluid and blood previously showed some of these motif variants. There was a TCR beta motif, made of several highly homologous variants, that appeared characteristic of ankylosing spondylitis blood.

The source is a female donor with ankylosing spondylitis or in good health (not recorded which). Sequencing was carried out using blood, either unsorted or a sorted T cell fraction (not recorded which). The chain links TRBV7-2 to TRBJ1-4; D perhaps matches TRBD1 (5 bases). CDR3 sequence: CASSLGGTNEKLFF. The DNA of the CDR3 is TGTGCCAGCAGCCTCGGGGGGACTAATGAAAAACTGTTTTTT.